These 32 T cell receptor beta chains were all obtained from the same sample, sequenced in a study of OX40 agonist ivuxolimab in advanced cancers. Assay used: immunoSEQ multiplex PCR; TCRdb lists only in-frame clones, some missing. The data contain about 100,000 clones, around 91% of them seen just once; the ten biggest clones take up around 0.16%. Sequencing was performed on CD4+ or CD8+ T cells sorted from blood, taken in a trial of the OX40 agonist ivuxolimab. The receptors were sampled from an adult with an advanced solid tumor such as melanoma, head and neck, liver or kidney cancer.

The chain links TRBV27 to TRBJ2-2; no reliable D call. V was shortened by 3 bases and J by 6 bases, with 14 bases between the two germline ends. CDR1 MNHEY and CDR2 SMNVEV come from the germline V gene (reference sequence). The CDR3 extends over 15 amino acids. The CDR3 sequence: CASSFLDITSGELFF. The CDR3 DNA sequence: TGTGCCAGCAGTTTCCTCGACATTACCTCCGGGGAGCTGTTTTTT.

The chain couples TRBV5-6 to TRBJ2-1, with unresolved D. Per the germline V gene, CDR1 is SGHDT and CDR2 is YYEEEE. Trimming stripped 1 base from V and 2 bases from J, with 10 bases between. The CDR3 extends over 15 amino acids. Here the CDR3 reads CASSLPSGTYNEQFF. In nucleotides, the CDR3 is TGTGCCAGCAGCTTGCCAAGTGGCACCTACAATGAGCAGTTCTTC.

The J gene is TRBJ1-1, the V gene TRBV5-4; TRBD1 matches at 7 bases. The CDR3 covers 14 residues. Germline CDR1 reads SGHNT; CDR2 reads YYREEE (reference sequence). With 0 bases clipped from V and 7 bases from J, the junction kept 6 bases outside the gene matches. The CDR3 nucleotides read TGTGCCAGCAGCTTGGGTCAGGGGGTGAATGAAGCTTTCTTT. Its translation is CASSLGQGVNEAFF.

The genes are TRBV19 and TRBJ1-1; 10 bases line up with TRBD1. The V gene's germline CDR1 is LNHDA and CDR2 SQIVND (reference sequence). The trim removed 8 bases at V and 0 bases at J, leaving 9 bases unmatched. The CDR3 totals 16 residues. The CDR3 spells CASLRQGARLNTEAFF. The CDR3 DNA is TGTGCCAGTCTGAGACAGGGGGCGAGGTTGAACACTGAAGCTTTCTTT.

CDR3 protein: CASSLVGPEAFF. CDR3 sequence (DNA): TGTGCCAGCAGCTTAGTAGGTCCTGAAGCTTTCTTT. This chain joins TRBV7-2 and TRBJ1-1; no clear D gene. This CDR3 has 12 amino acids. In germline, CDR1 is SGHTA, CDR2 FQGNSA. The V and J ends lost 1 base and 6 bases respectively, with 6 bases between them.

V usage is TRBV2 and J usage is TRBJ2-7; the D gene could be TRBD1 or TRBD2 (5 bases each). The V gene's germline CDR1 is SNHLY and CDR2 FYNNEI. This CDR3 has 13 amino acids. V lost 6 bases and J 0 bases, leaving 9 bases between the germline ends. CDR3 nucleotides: TGTGCCAGCAGCGGGGCAGGCTCCTACGAGCAGTACTTC. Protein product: CASSGAGSYEQYF. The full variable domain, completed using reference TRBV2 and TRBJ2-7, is EPEVTQTPSHQVTQMGQEVILRCVPISNHLYFYWYRQILGQKVEFLVSFYNNEISEKSEIFDDQFSVERPDGSNFTLKIRSTKLEDSAMYFCASSGAGSYEQYFGPGTRLTVT.

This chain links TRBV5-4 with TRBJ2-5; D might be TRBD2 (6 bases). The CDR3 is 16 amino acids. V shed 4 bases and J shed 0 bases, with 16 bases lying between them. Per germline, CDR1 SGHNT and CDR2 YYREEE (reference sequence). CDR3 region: CASSPEPGEYQETQYF. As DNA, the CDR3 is TGTGCCAGCAGCCCGGAACCGGGGGAGTACCAAGAGACCCAGTACTTC.

CDR3 nucleotide sequence: TGTGCCTGGAGTCACACCGGGACAGGGGACTATGGCTACACCTTC. Translating gives CAWSHTGTGDYGYTF. The chain has TRBV30 and TRBJ1-2, with 10 bases aligning to TRBD1. The CDR3 length is 15 residues. From germline, CDR1 is GTSNPN and CDR2 SVGIG (reference sequence). The V gene end was trimmed by 2 bases and the J gene end by 3 bases; junction bases not matched to a gene: 6.

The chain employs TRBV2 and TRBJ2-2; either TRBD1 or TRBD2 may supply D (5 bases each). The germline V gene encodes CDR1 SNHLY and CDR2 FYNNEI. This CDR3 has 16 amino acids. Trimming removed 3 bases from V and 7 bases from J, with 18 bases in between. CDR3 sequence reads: CASSERGGLAGGELFF. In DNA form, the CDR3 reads TGTGCCAGCAGTGAGAGGGGCGGTCTAGCCGGCGGGGAGCTGTTTTTT.

The chain's CDR3 is CASSNRDPYTDTQYF. Written as DNA, the CDR3 is TGTGCCAGCAGCAACCGGGACCCCTACACAGATACGCAGTATTTT. This chain links TRBV11-1 with TRBJ2-3; D may match TRBD1 or TRBD2 (5 bases each). The CDR3 sequence is 15 residues long. V lost 5 bases and J 2 bases, leaving 14 bases between the germline ends. Per the germline V gene, CDR1 is SGHAT and CDR2 is FQDESV (reference sequence).

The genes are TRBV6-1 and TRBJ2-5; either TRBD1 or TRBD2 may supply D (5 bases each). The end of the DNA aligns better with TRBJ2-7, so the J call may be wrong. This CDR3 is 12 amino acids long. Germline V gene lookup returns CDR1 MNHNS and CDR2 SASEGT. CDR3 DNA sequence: TGTGCCACTAAACTCGGGGCGGGCGAGCAGTACTTC. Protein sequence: CATKLGAGEQYF.

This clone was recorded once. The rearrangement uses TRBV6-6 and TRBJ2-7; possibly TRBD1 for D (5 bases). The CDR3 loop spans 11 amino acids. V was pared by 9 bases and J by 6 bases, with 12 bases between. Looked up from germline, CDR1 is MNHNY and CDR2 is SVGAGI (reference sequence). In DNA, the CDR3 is TGTGCCAGTACTCAGGGTTCCGAGCAGTACTTC. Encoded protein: CASTQGSEQYF.

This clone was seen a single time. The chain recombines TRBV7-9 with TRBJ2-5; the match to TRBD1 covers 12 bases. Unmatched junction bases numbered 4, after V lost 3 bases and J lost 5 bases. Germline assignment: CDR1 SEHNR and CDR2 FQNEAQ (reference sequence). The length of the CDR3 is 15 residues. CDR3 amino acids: CASSFGTGGGETQYF. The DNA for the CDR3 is TGTGCCAGCAGCTTCGGGACAGGGGGCGGTGAGACCCAGTACTTC.

The CDR3 loop is CASGLESGSPYEQYF. The DNA of the CDR3 is TGTGCCAGCGGACTTGAAAGTGGCAGTCCCTACGAGCAGTACTTC. The chain recombines TRBV6-1 with TRBJ2-7; TRBD2 might be the D (5 bases). The CDR3 runs to 15 residues. V was shortened by 8 bases and J by 2 bases, with 19 bases between the two germline ends. Germline CDR1 and CDR2: MNHNS and SASEGT.

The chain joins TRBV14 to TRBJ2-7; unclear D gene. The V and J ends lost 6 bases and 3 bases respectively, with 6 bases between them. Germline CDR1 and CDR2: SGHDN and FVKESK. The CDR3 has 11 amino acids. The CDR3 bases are TGTGCCAGCAGTCTGGACTACGAGCAGTACTTC. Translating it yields CASSLDYEQYF.

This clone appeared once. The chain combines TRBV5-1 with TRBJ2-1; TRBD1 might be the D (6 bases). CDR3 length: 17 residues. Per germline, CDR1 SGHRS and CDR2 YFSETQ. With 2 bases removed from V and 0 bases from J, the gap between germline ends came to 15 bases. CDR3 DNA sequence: TGCGCCAGCAGCTTAGGGTTTGGGGGCTCCTCCTACAATGAGCAGTTCTTC. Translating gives CASSLGFGGSSYNEQFF.

The CDR3 DNA is TGTGCCAGCAGGGTGGACAGTGGCAATCAGCCCCAGCATTTT. Its translation: CASRVDSGNQPQHF. The chain is built from TRBV2 and TRBJ1-5, with D possibly matching TRBD1 (6 bases). Germline-derived CDR1 and CDR2 are SNHLY and FYNNEI. Trimming cost V 6 bases and J 2 bases, with 11 bases left between them. The CDR3 has 14 amino acids.

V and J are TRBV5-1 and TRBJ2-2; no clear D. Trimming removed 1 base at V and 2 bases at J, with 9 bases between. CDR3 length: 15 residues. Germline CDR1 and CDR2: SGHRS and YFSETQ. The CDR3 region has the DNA TGCGCCAGCAGCTTGAATGTGGGAAACACCGGGGAGCTGTTTTTT. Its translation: CASSLNVGNTGELFF.

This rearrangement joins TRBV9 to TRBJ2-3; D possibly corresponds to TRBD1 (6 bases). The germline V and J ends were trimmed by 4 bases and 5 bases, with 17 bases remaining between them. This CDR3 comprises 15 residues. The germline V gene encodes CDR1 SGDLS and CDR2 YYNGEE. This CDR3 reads CASSPHPVQGDTQYF. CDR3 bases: TGTGCCAGCAGCCCACACCCAGTACAGGGAGATACGCAGTATTTT.

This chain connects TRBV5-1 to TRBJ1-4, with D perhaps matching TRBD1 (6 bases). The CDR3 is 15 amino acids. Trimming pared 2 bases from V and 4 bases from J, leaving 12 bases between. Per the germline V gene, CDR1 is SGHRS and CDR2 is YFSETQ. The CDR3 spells CASSLTQGFNEKLFF. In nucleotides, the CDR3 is TGCGCCAGCAGCTTAACACAGGGCTTTAATGAAAAACTGTTTTTT.

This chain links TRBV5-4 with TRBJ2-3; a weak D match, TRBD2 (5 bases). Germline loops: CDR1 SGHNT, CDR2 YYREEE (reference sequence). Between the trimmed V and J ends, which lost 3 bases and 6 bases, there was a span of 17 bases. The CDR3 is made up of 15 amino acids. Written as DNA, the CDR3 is TGTGCCAGCAGCTCACCGGGTCTCGGCGGGGATACGCAGTATTTT. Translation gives CASSSPGLGGDTQYF.

CDR3 bases: TGTGCCAGCAGTGAAGGTCAGAGACTAGCGAGGCTGTACTTC. Translation: CASSEGQRLARLYF. The rearrangement uses TRBV2 and TRBJ2-7; 8 nucleotides line up with TRBD2. Looked up from germline, CDR1 is SNHLY and CDR2 is FYNNEI. With V trimmed by 1 base and J by 12 bases, 11 bases remained unmatched. The CDR3 is 14 amino acids. Looking up the rest from reference TRBV2 and TRBJ2-7 gives the full variable domain: EPEVTQTPSHQVTQMGQEVILRCVPISNHLYFYWYRQILGQKVEFLVSFYNNEISEKSEIFDDQFSVERPDGSNFTLKIRSTKLEDSAMYFCASSEGQRLARLYFGPGTRLTVT.

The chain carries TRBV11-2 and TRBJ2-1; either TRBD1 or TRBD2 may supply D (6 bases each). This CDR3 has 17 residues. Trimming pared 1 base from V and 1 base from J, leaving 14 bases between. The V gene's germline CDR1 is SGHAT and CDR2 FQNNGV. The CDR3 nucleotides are TGTGCCAGCAGCTTAGGAGGGGGTGCGGGGTCCTACAATGAGCAGTTCTTC. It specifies CASSLGGGAGSYNEQFF.

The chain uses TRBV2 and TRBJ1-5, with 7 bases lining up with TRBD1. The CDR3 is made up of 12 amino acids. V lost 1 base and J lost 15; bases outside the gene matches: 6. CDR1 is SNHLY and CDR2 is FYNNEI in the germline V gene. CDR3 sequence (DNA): TGTGCCAGCAGTGAAGAGGGTCGGGACAGGCATTTT. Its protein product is CASSEEGRDRHF.

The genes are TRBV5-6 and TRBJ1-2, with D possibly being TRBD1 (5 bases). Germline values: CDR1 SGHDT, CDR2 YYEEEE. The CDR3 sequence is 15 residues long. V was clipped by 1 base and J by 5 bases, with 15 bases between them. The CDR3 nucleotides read TGTGCCAGCAGCTTGCGGTCTCGAAGGGGTTATGGCTACACCTTC. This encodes CASSLRSRRGYGYTF.

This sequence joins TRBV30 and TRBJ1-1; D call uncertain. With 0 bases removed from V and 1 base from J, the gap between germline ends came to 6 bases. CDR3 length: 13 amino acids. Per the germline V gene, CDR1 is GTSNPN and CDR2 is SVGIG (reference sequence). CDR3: CAWSVTENTEAFF. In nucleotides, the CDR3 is TGTGCCTGGAGTGTAACAGAGAACACTGAAGCTTTCTTT.

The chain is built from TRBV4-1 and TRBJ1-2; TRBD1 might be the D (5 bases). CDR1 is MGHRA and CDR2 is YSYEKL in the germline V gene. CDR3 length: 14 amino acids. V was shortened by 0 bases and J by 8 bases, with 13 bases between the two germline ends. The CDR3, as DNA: TGCGCCAGCAGCCAAGATCAGGGCCGGGGAGGCTACACCTTC. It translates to CASSQDQGRGGYTF.

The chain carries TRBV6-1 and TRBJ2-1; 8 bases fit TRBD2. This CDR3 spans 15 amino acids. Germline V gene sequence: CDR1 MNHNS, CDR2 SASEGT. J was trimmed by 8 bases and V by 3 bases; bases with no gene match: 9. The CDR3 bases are TGTGCCAGCAGTGATAGGGGACTAGGAATGGATGAGCAGTTCTTC. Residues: CASSDRGLGMDEQFF.

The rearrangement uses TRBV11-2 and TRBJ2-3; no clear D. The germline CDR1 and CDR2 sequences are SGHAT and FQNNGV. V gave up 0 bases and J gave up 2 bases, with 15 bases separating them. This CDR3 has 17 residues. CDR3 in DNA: TGTGCCAGCAGCTTAGATTCGGAAGAACTGATCACAGATACGCAGTATTTT. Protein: CASSLDSEELITDTQYF.

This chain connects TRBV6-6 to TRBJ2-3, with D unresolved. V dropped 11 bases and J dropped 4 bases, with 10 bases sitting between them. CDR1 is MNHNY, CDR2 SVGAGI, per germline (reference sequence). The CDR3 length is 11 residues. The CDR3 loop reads CASQYADTQYF. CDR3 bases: TGTGCCTCCCAGTACGCAGATACGCAGTATTTT.

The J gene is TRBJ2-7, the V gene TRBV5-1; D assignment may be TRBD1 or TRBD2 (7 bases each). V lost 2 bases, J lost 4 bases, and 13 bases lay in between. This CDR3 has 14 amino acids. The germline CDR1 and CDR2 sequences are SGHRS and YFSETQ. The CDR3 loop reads CASSFMQGGYEQYF. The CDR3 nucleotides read TGCGCCAGCAGCTTCATGCAGGGGGGGTACGAGCAGTACTTC.

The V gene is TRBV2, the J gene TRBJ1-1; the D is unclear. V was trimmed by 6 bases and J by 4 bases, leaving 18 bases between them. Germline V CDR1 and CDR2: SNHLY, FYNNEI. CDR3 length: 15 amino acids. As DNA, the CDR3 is TGTGCCAGCAGCCAACAGCGCCCCGGCGGCACTGAAGCTTTCTTT. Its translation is CASSQQRPGGTEAFF. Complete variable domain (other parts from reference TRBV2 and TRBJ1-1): EPEVTQTPSHQVTQMGQEVILRCVPISNHLYFYWYRQILGQKVEFLVSFYNNEISEKSEIFDDQFSVERPDGSNFTLKIRSTKLEDSAMYFCASSQQRPGGTEAFFGQGTRLTVV.